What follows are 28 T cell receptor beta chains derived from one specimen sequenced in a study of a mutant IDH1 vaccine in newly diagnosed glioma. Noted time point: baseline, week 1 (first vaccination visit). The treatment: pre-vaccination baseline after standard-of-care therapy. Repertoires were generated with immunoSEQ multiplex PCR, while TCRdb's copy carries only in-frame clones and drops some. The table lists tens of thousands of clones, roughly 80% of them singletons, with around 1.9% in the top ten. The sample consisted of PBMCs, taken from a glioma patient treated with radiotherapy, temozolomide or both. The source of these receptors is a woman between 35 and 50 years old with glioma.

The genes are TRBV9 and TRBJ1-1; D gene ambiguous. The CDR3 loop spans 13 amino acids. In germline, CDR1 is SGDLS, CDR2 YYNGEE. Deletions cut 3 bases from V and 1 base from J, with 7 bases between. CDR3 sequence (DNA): TGTGCCAGCAGCGAAGCGACGAACACTGAAGCTTTCTTT. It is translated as CASSEATNTEAFF.

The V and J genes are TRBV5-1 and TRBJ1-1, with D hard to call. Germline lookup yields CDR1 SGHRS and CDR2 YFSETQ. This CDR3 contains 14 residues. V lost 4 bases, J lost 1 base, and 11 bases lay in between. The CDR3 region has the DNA TGCGCCAGCAGCGCGGAGCCTTCGAACACTGAAGCTTTCTTT. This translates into CASSAEPSNTEAFF.

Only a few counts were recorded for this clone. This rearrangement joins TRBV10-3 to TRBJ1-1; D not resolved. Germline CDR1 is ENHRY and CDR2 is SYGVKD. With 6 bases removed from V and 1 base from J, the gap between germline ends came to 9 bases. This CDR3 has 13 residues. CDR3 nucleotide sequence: TGTGCCATCAGCCGGACGGAGAACACTGAAGCTTTCTTT. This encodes CAISRTENTEAFF.

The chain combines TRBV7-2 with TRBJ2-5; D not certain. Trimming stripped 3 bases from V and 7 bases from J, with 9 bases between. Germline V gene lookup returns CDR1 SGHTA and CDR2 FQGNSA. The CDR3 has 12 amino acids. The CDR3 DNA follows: TGTGCCAGCAGCTTCGGATTACGGACCCAGTACTTC. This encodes CASSFGLRTQYF.

DNA for the CDR3: TGTGCCTGGTCCGGGACGACCGGAAACACCATATATTTT. Residues: CAWSGTTGNTIYF. This sequence joins TRBV30 and TRBJ1-3; D perhaps matches TRBD1 (5 bases). CDR1 GTSNPN and CDR2 SVGIG come from the germline V gene (reference sequence). V was pared by 5 bases and J by 4 bases, with 12 bases between. There are 13 residues in the CDR3.

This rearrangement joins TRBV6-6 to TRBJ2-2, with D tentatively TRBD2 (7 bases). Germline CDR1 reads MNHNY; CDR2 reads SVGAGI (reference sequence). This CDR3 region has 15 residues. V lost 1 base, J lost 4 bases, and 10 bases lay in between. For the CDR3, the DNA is TGTGCCAGCAGTTACTGGGGGGGGGCCACCGGGGAGCTGTTTTTT. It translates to CASSYWGGATGELFF.

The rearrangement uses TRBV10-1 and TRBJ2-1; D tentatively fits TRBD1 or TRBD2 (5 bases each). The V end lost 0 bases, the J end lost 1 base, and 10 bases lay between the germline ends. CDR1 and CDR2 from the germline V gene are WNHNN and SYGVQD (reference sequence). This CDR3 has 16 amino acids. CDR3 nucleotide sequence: TGCGCCAGCAGTGAGTCGAGGGGTTTATCCTACAATGAGCAGTTCTTC. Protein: CASSESRGLSYNEQFF.

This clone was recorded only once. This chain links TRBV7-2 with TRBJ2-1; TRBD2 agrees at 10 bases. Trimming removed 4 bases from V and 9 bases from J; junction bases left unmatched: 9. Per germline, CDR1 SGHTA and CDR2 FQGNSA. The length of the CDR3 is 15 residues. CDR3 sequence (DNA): TGTGCCAGCAGCTGGAGCGGGGGGGCCAGGGGTGAGCAGTTCTTC. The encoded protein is CASSWSGGARGEQFF.

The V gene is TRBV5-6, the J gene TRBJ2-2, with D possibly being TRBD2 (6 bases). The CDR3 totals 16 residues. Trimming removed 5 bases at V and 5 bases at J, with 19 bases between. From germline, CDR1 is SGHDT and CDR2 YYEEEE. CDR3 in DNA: TGTGCCAGCAGACACTTGGGACTGGTGGCGACCGGGGAGCTGTTTTTT. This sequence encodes CASRHLGLVATGELFF.

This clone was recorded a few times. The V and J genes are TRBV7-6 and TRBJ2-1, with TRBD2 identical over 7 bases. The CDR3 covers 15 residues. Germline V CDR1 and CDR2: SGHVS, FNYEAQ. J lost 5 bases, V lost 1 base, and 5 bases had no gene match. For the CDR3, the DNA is TGTGCCAGCAGCTTAGACGGGGGGACCCACAATGAGCAGTTCTTC. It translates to CASSLDGGTHNEQFF.

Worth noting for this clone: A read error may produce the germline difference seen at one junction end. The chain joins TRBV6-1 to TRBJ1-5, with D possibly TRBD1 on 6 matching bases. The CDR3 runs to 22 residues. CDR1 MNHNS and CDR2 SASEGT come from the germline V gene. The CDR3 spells CASREAQGITGANREGRQPQHF. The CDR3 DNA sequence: TGTGCCAGCCGTGAAGCCCAGGGCATCACTGGGGCCAACAGGGAGGGTCGTCAGCCCCAGCATTTT.

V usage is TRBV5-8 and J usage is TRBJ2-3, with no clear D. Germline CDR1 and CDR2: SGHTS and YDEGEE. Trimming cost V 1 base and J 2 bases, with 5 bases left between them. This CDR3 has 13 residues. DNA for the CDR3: TGTGCCAGCAGCTTGACATACACAGATACGCAGTATTTT. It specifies CASSLTYTDTQYF.

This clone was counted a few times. The CDR3 DNA reads as TGTGCCTGGAGTGTACGGTTCCGGCGGGACTCTGGAAACACCATATATTTT. Residues: CAWSVRFRRDSGNTIYF. The chain uses TRBV30 and TRBJ1-3; no reliable D call. The V gene lost 0 bases and the J gene lost 0 bases, with 15 bases spanning the gap. Per the germline V gene, CDR1 is GTSNPN and CDR2 is SVGIG (reference sequence). The CDR3 extends over 17 amino acids. Full variable domain (missing parts from reference TRBV30 and TRBJ1-3): SQTIHQWPATLVQPVGSPLSLECTVEGTSNPNLYWYRQAAGRGLQLLFYSVGIGQISSEVPQNLSASRPQDRQFILSSKKLLLSDSGFYLCAWSVRFRRDSGNTIYFGEGSWLTVV.

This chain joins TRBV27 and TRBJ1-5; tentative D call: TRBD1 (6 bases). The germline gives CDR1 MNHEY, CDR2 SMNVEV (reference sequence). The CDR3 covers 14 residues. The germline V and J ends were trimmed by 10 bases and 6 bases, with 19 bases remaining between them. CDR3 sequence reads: CATRGRGESQPQHF. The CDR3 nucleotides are TGTGCCACCCGTGGCAGGGGCGAGTCTCAGCCCCAGCATTTT.

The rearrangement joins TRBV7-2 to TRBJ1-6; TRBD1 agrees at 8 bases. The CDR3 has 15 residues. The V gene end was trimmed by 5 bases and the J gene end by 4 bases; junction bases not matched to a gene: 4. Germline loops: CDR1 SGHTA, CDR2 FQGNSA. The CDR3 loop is CASSVDRGYNSPLHF. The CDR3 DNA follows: TGTGCCAGCAGCGTCGACAGGGGATATAATTCACCCCTCCACTTT.

CDR3 sequence: CASSRGGAEGSEQFF. In DNA, the CDR3 is TGCGCCAGCAGCCGCGGGGGGGCCGAAGGGTCGGAGCAGTTCTTC. The V gene is TRBV5-1, the J gene TRBJ2-1; 9 nucleotides agree with TRBD2. The CDR3 consists of 15 residues. The J segment lost 10 bases and the V segment lost 4 bases, leaving 12 bases of the junction unmatched. The germline V gene encodes CDR1 SGHRS and CDR2 YFSETQ.

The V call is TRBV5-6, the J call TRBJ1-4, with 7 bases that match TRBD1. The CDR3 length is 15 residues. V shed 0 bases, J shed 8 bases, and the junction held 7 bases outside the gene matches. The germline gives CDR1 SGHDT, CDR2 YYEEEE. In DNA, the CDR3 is TGTGCCAGCAGCTTGGTGTCCCAGGGGGTGGAAAAACTGTTTTTT. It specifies CASSLVSQGVEKLFF.

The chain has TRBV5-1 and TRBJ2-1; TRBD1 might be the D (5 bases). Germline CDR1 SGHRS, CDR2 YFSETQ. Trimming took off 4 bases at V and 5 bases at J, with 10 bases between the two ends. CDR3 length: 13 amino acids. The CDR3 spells CASSTDTHNEQFF. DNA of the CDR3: TGCGCCAGCAGCACGGACACTCACAATGAGCAGTTCTTC.

Here the CDR3 reads CASSAGLARGDTQYF. The CDR3 DNA sequence: TGTGCCAGCAGCGCGGGACTAGCCCGAGGAGATACGCAGTATTTT. The chain links TRBV9 to TRBJ2-3, with 9 positions matching TRBD2. The CDR3 spans 15 residues. Looked up from germline, CDR1 is SGDLS and CDR2 is YYNGEE. Unmatched junction bases numbered 7, after V lost 3 bases and J lost 5 bases.

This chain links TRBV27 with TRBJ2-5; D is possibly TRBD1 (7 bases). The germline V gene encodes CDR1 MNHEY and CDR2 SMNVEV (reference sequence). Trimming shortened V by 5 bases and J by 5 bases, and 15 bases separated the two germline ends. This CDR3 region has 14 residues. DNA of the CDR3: TGTGCCAGCAGTGTCGACAGGGAGGCGGAGACCCAGTACTTC. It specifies CASSVDREAETQYF.

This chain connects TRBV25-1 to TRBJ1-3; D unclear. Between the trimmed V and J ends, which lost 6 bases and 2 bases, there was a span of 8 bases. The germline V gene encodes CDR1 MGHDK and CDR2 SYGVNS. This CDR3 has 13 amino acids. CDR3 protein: CASSLTTGNTIYF. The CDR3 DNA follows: TGTGCCAGCAGCTTGACAACTGGAAACACCATATATTTT.

The CDR3 DNA reads TGCGCCAGCAGCTTGGGAGGGAGTAGCTCCTACAATGAGCAGTTCTTC. As protein: CASSLGGSSSYNEQFF. The chain uses TRBV5-1 and TRBJ2-1; D possibly corresponds to TRBD2 (5 bases). Looked up from germline, CDR1 is SGHRS and CDR2 is YFSETQ. Between the trimmed V and J ends, which lost 0 bases and 0 bases, there was a span of 10 bases. The CDR3 is 16 amino acids.

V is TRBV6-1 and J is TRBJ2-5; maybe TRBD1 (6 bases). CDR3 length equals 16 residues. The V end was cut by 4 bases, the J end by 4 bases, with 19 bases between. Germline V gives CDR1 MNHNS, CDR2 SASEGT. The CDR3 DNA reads TGTGCCAGCAGTGCCTGGACCCCACAGGGCGGAGAGACCCAGTACTTC. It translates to CASSAWTPQGGETQYF.

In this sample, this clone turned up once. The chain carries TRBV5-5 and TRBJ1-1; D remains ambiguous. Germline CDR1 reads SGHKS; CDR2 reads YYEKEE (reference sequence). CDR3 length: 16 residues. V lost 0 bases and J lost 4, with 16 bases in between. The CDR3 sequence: CASSLASLGFRTEAFF. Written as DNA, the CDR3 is TGTGCCAGCAGCTTGGCCAGTCTAGGATTCCGCACTGAAGCTTTCTTT.

The CDR3 nucleotides read TGTGCCAGCAGCTTTCCCCGGACAGGGCCTGAGGGCACTGAAGCTTTCTTT. Translating it yields CASSFPRTGPEGTEAFF. The chain employs TRBV5-6 and TRBJ1-1, with 8 bases identical to TRBD1. CDR3 length: 17 amino acids. Trimming removed 2 bases from V and 4 bases from J; junction bases left unmatched: 13. The germline V gene has CDR1 SGHDT and CDR2 YYEEEE. Full variable domain (rest looked up from reference TRBV5-6 and TRBJ1-1): DAGVTQSPTHLIKTRGQQVTLRCSPKSGHDTVSWYQQALGQGPQFIFQYYEEEERQRGNFPDRFSGHQFPNYSSELNVNALLLGDSALYLCASSFPRTGPEGTEAFFGQGTRLTVV.

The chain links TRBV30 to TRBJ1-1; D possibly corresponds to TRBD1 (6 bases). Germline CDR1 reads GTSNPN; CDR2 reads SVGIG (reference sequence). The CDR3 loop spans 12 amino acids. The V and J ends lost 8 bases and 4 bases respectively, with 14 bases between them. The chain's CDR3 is CARQAGATEAFF. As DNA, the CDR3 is TGTGCCCGGCAGGCGGGGGCCACTGAAGCTTTCTTT. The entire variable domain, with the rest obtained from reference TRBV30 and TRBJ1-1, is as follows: SQTIHQWPATLVQPVGSPLSLECTVEGTSNPNLYWYRQAAGRGLQLLFYSVGIGQISSEVPQNLSASRPQDRQFILSSKKLLLSDSGFYLCARQAGATEAFFGQGTRLTVV.

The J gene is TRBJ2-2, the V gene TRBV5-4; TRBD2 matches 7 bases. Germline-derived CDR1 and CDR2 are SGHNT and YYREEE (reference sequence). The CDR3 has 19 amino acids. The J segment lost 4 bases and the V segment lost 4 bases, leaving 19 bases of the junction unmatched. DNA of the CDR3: TGTGCCAGCAGCCAGAAACGTGGTAGGCTAGCGGACCGCACCGGGGAGCTGTTTTTT. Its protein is CASSQKRGRLADRTGELFF. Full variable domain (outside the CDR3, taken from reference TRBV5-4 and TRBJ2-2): ETGVTQSPTHLIKTRGQQVTLRCSSQSGHNTVSWYQQALGQGPQFIFQYYREEENGRGNFPPRFSGLQFPNYSSELNVNALELDDSALYLCASSQKRGRLADRTGELFFGEGSRLTVL.

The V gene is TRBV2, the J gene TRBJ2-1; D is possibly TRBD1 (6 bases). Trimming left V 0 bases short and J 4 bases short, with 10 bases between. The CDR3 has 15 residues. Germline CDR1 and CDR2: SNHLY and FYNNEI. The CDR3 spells CASSEARQGYNEQFF. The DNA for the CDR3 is TGTGCCAGCAGTGAAGCGAGGCAGGGGTACAATGAGCAGTTCTTC.